This TCR beta chain was found in a study of post-analysis software for immune sequencing data. The overall study: The disease courses spanned relapsing-remitting, secondary progressive and progressive-relapsing forms of multiple sclerosis.

This clonotype was counted between two and nine times. The antigen is not known. General observations from the study: Normalized Chao1 diversity in multiple sclerosis patients fell significantly below that of controls. Controls showed lower frequencies than patients for several TRBV segments, and TRBV5-6, TRBV5-1 and TRBV20-1 were among these. The F measure placed samples prepared in the same batch into strongly shared clusters.

CDR1 and CDR2 from the germline V gene are SGHRS and YFSETQ. The CDR3 loop spans 17 amino acids. Trimming removed 0 bases from V and 3 bases from J, with 19 bases in between. TCR beta cDNA libraries included unique molecular identifiers. TCRdb fed the PCR reads into MiXCR, producing one record per CDR3 protein. The sample has 800,000 to 950,000 distinct CDR3 sequences, under 70% seen once; the top ten hold 4.6%. V is TRBV5-1 and J is TRBJ2-7, with D unresolved. The sequence was collected from a girl under 18 with multiple sclerosis. The sample consisted of blood. CDR3 sequence: CASSLVSDSKGIYEQYF. As DNA, the CDR3 is TGCGCCAGCAGCTTGGTGTCCGATTCAAAAGGGATCTACGAGCAGTACTTC. The complete variable domain, with remaining parts taken from reference TRBV5-1 and TRBJ2-7, reads KAGVTQTPRYLIKTRGQQVTLSCSPISGHRSVSWYQQTPGQGLQFLFEYFSETQRNKGNFPGRFSGRQFSNSRSEMNVSTLELGDSALYLCASSLVSDSKGIYEQYFGPGTRLTVT.